A selection of T cell receptor beta chains follows, all from one sample in a study of blood T cells in healthy people across ages. One entry per CDR3 protein results from TCRdb running MiXCR on the 5' RACE reads. Of some 1.5 million distinct CDR3 sequences listed, 40% to 45% are singletons. Material for sequencing was blood. The receptors stem from a woman aged 18 to 35 in good health. Both conserved end residues are part of each CDR3. Each record gives: clone size, D gene, V gene, J gene, CDR3 DNA, CDR3 protein. D genes are given only for firm matches. The size field is filled for only some rows; it gives once, few, many or a size class.

once	-	TRBV27	TRBJ2-7	TGTGCCAGCAGTTTATTGGGGAGAGTTCCCTACGAGCAGTACTTC	CASSLLGRVPYEQYF
-	-	TRBV12-3/TRBV12-4	TRBJ2-1	TGTGCCAGCAGTGTATCGTGGGACAATGAGCAGTTCTTC	CASSVSWDNEQFF
-	-	TRBV6-6	TRBJ2-4	TGTGCCAGCAGTTACGCTCTAAACATTCAGTACTTC	CASSYALNIQYF
-	-	TRBV5-1	TRBJ1-1	TGCGCCAGCTCGTGGGGGTGGACTGAAGCTTTCTTT	CASSWGWTEAFF
few	TRBD1	TRBV5-1	TRBJ1-6	TGCGCCAGCAGCTTGGTTACGGGACAGAGGAATTCACCCCTCCACTTT	CASSLVTGQRNSPLHF
-	TRBD2	TRBV20-1	TRBJ2-3	TGCAGTGCTAGAGAGGCGGGGGGAGATACGCAGTATTTT	CSAREAGGDTQYF
-	-	TRBV19	TRBJ1-1	TGTGCCAGCAAGTATAGTAGTATGACTGAAGCTTTCTTT	CASKYSSMTEAFF
few	-	TRBV7-8	TRBJ2-1	TGTGCCAGCAGCCACGCTAGAATTGGGAGCTACAATGAGCAGTTCTTC	CASSHARIGSYNEQFF
-	TRBD2	TRBV4-2	TRBJ2-5	TGTGCCGGCAGCCAAGTACTAGCGGGAGATGAGACCCAGTACTTC	CAGSQVLAGDETQYF
few	-	TRBV20-1	TRBJ2-7	TGCAGTGCTAGTAGACAGCAAGGGTCCCGCGAGCAGTACTTC	CSASRQQGSREQYF
-	TRBD1	TRBV7-9	TRBJ2-7	TGTGCCGGCAGCCCCGGGACAGGAGATTACGAGCAGTACTTC	CAGSPGTGDYEQYF
few	-	TRBV6-6	TRBJ1-5	TGTGCCAGCAGCCCGACTACGAGTAGATCTAGCAATCAGCCCCAGCATTTT	CASSPTTSRSSNQPQHF
few	-	TRBV6-2/TRBV6-3	TRBJ2-7	TGTGCCAGCAGAGTACAGGGTAGCTCCTACGAGCAGTACTTC	CASRVQGSSYEQYF
-	TRBD2	TRBV29-1	TRBJ2-4	TGCAGCGTTGCTCCTCGACTAGCGGGGGGGAGGGAGCAGTACTTC	CSVAPRLAGGREQYF
many	-	TRBV5-1	TRBJ1-5	TGCGCCAGCAGCCCAGGACACAATCAGCCCCAGCATTTT	CASSPGHNQPQHF
few	-	TRBV25-1	TRBJ2-1	TGTGCCAGCAGTGAATATACCGAGCAGTTCTTC	CASSEYTEQFF
few	TRBD1	TRBV5-1	TRBJ1-1	TGCGCCAGCAGCCCGGACAGGGAGGCGAGGAACACTGAAGCTTTCTTT	CASSPDREARNTEAFF
-	-	TRBV6-2/TRBV6-3	TRBJ1-2	TGTGCCAGCAGTTTCCCCCGGGGCCGTGGCTACACCTTC	CASSFPRGRGYTF
-	-	TRBV7-9	TRBJ1-1	TGTGCCAGCAGCTTAATGGCACTTCGGGGTAAACGTCACACTGAAGCTTTCTTT	CASSLMALRGKRHTEAFF
-	-	TRBV9	TRBJ2-1	TGTGCCAGCAGCACCTGGGACAATGAGCAGTTCTTC	CASSTWDNEQFF
-	-	TRBV7-6	TRBJ2-1	TGTGCCAGCAACTTAGTACAGGGTCTTTACAATGAGCAGTTCTTC	CASNLVQGLYNEQFF
-	-	TRBV6-5	TRBJ1-6	TGTGCCAGCAGTTACTCGATAACAGCCAGGAATTCACCCCTCCACTTT	CASSYSITARNSPLHF
-	-	TRBV5-1	TRBJ2-1	TGCGCCAGAGATAGCGGTTCCTACAATGAGCAGTTCTTC	CARDSGSYNEQFF
few	TRBD2	TRBV29-1	TRBJ2-7	TGCAGCGTCACCCTAGCGGACGGATCCTACGAGCAGTACTTC	CSVTLADGSYEQYF
few	-	TRBV4-3	TRBJ1-5	TGCGCCAGCAGCCAAGACGTGGGTAGCAATCAGCCCCAGCATTTT	CASSQDVGSNQPQHF
-	-	TRBV12-3/TRBV12-4	TRBJ2-1	TGTGCCAGCAGATATACAGGAGATACTTACAATGAGCAGTTCTTC	CASRYTGDTYNEQFF
-	-	TRBV27	TRBJ2-7	TGTGCCAGCAGCCTAAGGCGGGTTGGGGGGTACGAGCAGTACTTC	CASSLRRVGGYEQYF
-	TRBD2	TRBV7-9	TRBJ2-1	TGTGCCGGCAGCTTAGCATTAGCGGGAGAGATCAATGAGCAGTTCTTC	CAGSLALAGEINEQFF
-	-	TRBV7-2	TRBJ2-3	TGTGCCAGCACGACACCGGGACTGGGGCAGTATTTT	CASTTPGLGQYF
-	-	TRBV9	TRBJ2-6	TGTGCCAGCAGCGTAGGGCTGACCTCTGGGGCCAACGTCCTGACTTTC	CASSVGLTSGANVLTF
few	-	TRBV20-1	TRBJ2-1	TGCAGTGCTAGAGGCCCCAGCGGCCGACATAATGAGCAGTTCTTC	CSARGPSGRHNEQFF